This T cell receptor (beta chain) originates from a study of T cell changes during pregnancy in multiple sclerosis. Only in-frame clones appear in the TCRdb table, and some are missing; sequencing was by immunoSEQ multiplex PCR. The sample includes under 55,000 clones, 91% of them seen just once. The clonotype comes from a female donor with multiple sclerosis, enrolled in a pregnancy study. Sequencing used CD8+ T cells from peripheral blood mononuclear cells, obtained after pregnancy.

CDR3 loop: CASSPKEGITEAFF. The CDR3 DNA reads as TGTGCCAGCAGTCCTAAGGAGGGAATCACTGAAGCTTTCTTT. The rearrangement uses TRBV9 and TRBJ1-1; D remains unclear. Trimming stripped 5 bases from V and 4 bases from J, with 15 bases between. The CDR3 spans 14 residues. Germline V CDR1 and CDR2: SGDLS, YYNGEE. Filled out from reference TRBV9 and TRBJ1-1, the complete variable domain reads DSGVTQTPKHLITATGQRVTLRCSPRSGDLSVYWYQQSLDQGLQFLIQYYNGEERAKGNILERFSAQQFPDLHSELNLSSLELGDSALYFCASSPKEGITEAFFGQGTRLTVV.